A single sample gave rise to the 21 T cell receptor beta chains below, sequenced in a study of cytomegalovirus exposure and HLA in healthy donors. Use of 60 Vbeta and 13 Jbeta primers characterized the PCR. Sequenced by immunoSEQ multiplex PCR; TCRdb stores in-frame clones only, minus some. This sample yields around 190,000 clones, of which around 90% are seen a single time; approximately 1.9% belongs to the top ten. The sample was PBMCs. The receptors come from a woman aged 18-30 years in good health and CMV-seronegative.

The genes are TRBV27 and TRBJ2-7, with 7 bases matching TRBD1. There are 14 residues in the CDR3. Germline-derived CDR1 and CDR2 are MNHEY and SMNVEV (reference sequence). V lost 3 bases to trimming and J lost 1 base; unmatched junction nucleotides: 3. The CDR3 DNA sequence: TGTGCCAGCAGTTTCGGGACAGATTCCTACGAGCAGTACTTC. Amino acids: CASSFGTDSYEQYF.

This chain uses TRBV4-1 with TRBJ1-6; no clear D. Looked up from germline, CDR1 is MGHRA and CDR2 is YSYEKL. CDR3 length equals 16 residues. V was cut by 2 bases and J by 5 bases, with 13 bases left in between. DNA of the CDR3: TGCGCCAGCAGCCAAAGCACAGTCCTGAATAATTCACCCCTCCACTTT. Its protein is CASSQSTVLNNSPLHF.

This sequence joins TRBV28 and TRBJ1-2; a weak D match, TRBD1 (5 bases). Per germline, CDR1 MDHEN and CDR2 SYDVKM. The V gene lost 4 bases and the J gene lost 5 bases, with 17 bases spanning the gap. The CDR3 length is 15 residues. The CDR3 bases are TGTGCCAGCAGTTCCCTCTGGGGGGGGAGTTATGGCTACACCTTC. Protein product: CASSSLWGGSYGYTF.

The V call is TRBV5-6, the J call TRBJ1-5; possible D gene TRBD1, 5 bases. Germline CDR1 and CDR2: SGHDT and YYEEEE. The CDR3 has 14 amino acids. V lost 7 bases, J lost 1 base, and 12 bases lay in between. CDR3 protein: CASSLWGSNQPQHF. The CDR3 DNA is TGTGCCAGCTCCCTATGGGGCAGCAATCAGCCCCAGCATTTT.

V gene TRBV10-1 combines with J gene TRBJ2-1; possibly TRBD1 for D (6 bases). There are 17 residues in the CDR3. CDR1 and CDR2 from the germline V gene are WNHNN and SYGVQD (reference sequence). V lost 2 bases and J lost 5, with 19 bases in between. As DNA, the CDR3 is TGCGCCAGCAGTGAGCAACCCCGACAGGACCCCAACAATGAGCAGTTCTTC. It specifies CASSEQPRQDPNNEQFF.

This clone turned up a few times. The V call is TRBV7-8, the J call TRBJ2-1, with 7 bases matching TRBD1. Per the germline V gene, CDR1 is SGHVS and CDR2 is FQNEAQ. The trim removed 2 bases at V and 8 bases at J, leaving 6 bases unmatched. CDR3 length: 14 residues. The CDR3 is CASSLLQGYDEQFF. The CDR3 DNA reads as TGTGCCAGCAGCTTACTACAGGGGTACGATGAGCAGTTCTTC.

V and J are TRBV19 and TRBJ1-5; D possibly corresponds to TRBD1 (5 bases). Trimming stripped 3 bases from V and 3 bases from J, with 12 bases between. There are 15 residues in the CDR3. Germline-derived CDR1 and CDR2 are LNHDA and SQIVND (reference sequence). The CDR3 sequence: CASSIEQAHNQPQHF. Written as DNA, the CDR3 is TGTGCCAGTAGTATCGAACAGGCGCACAATCAGCCCCAGCATTTT.

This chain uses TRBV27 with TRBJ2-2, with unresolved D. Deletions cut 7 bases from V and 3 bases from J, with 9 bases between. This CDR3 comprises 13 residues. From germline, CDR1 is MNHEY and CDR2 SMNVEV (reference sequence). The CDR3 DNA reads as TGTGCCAGCACCTGGCGGCACACCGGGGAGCTGTTTTTT. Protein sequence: CASTWRHTGELFF.

The CDR3 loop is CASSSSLGYEQYF. As DNA, the CDR3 is TGTGCCAGCAGCTCGTCACTAGGGTACGAGCAGTACTTC. The V and J genes are TRBV7-9 and TRBJ2-7; tentatively, D is TRBD2 (5 bases). V was clipped by 4 bases and J by 4 bases, with 11 bases between them. Germline CDR1 is SEHNR and CDR2 is FQNEAQ (reference sequence). The CDR3 has 13 amino acids.

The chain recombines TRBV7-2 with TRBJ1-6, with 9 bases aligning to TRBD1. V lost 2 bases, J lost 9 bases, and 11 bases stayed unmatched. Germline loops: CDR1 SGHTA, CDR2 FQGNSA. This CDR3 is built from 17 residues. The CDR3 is CASSLRQGVDLGSPLHF. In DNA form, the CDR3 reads TGTGCCAGCAGCTTAAGACAGGGGGTGGACTTAGGTTCACCCCTCCACTTT.

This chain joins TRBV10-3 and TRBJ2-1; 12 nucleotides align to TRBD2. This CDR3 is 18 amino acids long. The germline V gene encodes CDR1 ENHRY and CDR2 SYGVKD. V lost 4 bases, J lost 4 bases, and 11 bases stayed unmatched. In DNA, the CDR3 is TGTGCCATCAGTGGAGGTCTAGCGGGAGGGCCGAGGTACAATGAGCAGTTCTTC. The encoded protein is CAISGGLAGGPRYNEQFF.

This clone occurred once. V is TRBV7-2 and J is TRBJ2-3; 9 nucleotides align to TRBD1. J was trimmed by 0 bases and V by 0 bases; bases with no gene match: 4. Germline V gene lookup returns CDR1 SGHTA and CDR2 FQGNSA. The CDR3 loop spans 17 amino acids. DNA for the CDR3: TGTGCCAGCAGCTTAGCGGGGACAGGGACAAGCACAGATACGCAGTATTTT. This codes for CASSLAGTGTSTDTQYF. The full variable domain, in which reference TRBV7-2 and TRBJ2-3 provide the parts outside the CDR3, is GAGVSQSPSNKVTEKGKDVELRCDPISGHTALYWYRQSLGQGLEFLIYFQGNSAPDKSGLPSDRFSAERTGGSVSTLTIQRTQQEDSAVYLCASSLAGTGTSTDTQYFGPGTRLTVL.

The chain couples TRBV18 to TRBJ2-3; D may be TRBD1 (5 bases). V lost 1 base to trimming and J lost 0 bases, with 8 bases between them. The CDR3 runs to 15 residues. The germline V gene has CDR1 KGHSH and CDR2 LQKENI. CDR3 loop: CASSPQRQSTDTQYF. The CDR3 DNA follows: TGTGCCAGCTCACCACAGAGACAGAGCACAGATACGCAGTATTTT.

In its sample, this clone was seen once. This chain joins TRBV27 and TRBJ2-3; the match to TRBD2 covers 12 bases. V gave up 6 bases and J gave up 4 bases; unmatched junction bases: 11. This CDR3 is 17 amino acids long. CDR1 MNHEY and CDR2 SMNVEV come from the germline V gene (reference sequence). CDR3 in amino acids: CASRSRTSGDAADTQYF. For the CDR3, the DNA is TGTGCCAGCAGGTCCCGGACTAGCGGGGACGCGGCAGATACGCAGTATTTT.

The CDR3 is CAWLRAAQYEQYF. CDR3 sequence (DNA): TGTGCCTGGCTGAGGGCGGCTCAATACGAGCAGTACTTC. This chain joins TRBV30 and TRBJ2-5; D may be TRBD2 (5 bases). The J call may be mistaken, given a closer DNA end match to TRBJ2-7. Germline V lookup: CDR1 GTSNPN, CDR2 SVGIG (reference sequence). This CDR3 has 13 amino acids.

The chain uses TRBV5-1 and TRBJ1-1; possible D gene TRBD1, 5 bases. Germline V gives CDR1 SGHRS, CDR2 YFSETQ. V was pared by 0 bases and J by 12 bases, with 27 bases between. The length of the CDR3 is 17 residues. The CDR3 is CASSLAPGGSTGAATFF. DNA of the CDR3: TGCGCCAGCAGCTTGGCCCCCGGGGGTTCTACGGGTGCCGCGACTTTCTTT. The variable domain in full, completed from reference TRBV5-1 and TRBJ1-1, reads KAGVTQTPRYLIKTRGQQVTLSCSPISGHRSVSWYQQTPGQGLQFLFEYFSETQRNKGNFPGRFSGRQFSNSRSEMNVSTLELGDSALYLCASSLAPGGSTGAATFFGQGTRLTVV.

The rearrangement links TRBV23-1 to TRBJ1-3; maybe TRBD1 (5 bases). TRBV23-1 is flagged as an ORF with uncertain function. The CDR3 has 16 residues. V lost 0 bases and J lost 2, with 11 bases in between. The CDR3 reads CASSQSPGRTGNTIYF. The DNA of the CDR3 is TGCGCCAGCAGTCAATCTCCAGGGCGGACTGGAAACACCATATATTTT.

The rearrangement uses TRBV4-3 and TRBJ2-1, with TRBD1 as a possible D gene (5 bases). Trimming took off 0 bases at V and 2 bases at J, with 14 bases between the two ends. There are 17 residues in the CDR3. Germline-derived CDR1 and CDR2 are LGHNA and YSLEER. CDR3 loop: CASSQDDSLITYNEQFF. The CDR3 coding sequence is TGCGCCAGCAGCCAAGACGACAGTTTAATAACCTACAATGAGCAGTTCTTC.

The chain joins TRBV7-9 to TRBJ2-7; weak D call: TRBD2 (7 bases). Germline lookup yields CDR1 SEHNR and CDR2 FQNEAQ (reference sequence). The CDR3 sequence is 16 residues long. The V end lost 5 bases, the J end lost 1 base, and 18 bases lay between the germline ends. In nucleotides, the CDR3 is TGTGCCAGCAGCACCCTGGCGGGGGCTGGGTCCTACGAGCAGTACTTC. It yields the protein CASSTLAGAGSYEQYF.

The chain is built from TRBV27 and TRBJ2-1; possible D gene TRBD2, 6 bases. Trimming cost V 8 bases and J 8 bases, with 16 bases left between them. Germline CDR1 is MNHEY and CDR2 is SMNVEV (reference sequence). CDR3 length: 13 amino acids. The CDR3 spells CASSRRPGDEQFF. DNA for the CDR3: TGTGCCAGCTCCCGCCGACCGGGGGATGAGCAGTTCTTC.

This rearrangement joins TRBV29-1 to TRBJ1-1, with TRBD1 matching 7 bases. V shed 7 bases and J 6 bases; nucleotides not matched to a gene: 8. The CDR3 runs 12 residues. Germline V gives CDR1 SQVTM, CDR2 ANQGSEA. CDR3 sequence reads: CSGVTGKSEAFF. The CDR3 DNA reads TGCAGCGGCGTGACAGGGAAATCTGAAGCTTTCTTT.